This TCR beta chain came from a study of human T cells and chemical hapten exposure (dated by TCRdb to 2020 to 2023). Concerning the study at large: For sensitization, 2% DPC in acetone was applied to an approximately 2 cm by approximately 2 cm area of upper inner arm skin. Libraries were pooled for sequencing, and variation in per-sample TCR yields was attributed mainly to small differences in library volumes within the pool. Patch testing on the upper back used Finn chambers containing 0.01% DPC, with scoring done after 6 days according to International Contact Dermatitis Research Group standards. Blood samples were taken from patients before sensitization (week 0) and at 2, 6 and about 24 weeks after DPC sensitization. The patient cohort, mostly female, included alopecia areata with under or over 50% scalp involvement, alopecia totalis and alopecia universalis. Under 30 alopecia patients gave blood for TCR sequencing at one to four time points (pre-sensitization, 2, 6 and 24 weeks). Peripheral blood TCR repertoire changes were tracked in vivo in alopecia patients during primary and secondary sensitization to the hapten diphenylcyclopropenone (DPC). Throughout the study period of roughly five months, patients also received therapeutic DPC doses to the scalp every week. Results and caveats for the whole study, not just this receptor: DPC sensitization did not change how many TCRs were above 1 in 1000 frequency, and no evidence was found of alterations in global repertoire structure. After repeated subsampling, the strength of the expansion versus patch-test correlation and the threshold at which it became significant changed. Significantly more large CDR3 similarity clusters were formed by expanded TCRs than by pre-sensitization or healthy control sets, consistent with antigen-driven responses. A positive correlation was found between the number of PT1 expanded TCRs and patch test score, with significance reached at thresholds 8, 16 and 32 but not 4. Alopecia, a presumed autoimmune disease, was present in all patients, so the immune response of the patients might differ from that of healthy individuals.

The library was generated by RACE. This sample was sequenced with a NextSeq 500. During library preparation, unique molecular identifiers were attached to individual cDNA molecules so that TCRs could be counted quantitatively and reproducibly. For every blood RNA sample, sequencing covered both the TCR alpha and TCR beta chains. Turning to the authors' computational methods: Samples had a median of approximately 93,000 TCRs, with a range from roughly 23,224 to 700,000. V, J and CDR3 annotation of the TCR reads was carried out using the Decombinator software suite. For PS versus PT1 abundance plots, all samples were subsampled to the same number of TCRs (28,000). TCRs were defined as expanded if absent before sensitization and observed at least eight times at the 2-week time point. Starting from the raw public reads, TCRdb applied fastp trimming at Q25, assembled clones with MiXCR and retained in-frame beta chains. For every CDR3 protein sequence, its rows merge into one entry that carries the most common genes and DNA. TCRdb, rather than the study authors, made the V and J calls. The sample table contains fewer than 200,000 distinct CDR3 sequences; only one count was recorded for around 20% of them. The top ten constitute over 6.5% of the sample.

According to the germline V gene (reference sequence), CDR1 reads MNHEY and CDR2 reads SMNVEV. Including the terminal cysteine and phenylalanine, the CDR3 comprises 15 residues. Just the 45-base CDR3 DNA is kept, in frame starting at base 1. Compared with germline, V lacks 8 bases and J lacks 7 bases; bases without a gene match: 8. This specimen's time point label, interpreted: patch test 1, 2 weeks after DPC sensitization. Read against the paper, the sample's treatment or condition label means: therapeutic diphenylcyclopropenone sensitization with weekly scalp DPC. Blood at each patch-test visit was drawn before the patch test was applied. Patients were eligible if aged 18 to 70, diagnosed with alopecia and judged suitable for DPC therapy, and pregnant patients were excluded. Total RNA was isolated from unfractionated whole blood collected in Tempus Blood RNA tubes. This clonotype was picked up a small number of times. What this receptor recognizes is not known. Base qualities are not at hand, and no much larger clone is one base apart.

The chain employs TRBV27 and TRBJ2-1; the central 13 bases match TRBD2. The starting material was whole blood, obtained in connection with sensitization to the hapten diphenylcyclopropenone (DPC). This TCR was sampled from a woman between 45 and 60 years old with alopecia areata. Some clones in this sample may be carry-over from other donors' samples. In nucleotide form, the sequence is TGTGCCAGCTCGCGGACTAGCGGGAGAACGAATGAGCAGTTCTTC. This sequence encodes CASSRTSGRTNEQFF.